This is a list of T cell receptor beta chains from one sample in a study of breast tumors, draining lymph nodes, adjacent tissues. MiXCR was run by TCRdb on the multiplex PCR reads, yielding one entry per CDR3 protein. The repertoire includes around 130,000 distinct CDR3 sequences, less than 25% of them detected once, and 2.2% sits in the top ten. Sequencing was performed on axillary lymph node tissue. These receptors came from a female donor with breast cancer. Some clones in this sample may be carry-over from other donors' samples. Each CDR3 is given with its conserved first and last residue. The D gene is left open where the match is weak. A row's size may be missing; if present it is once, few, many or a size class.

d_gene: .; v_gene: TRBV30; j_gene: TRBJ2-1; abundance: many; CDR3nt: TGTGCCTGGAGTGTGGGGGGCTCCTACAATGAGCAGTTCTTC; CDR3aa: CAWSVGGSYNEQFF
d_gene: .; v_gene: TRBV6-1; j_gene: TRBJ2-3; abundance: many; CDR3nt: TGTGCCAGCAGTGAACTCCCGGACACAGATACGCAGTATTTT; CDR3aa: CASSELPDTDTQYF
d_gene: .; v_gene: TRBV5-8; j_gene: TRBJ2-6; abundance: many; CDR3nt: TGTGCCAGCAGCTCCTTGAGAGCAGGCGCTGGGGCCAACGTCCTGACTTTC; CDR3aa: CASSSLRAGAGANVLTF
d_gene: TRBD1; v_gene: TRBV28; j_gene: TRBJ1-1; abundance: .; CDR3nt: TGTGCCAGCAGAAGTCCCACAGGGGTTGAAGCTTTCTTT; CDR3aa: CASRSPTGVEAFF
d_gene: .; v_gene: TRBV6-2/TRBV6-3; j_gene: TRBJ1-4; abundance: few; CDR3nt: TGTGCCAGCAGTTACCCGGGGGGTGCCCTCCGCACCGCGAATGAAAAACTGTTTTTT; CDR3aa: CASSYPGGALRTANEKLFF
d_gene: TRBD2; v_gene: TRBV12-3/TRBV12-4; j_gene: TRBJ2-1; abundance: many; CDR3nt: TGTGCCAGCAACAGCAATGGCGGGAGTAATGAGCAGTTCTTC; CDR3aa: CASNSNGGSNEQFF
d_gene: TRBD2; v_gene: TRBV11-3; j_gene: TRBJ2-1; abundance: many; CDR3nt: TGTGCCAGCAGCTTAGATTCGAGACTAGCGGGAGTCGGCAATGAGCAGTTCTTC; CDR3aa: CASSLDSRLAGVGNEQFF
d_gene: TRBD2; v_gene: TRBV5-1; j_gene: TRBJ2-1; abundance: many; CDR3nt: TGCGCCAGCAGCTTGACTAGCGGGAATAACAATGAGCAGTTCTTC; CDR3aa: CASSLTSGNNNEQFF
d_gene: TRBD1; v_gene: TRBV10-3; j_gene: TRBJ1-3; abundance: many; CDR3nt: TGTGCCATCAGTGAGCGGGGACAGGGATTCCTCTCTGGAAACACCATATATTTT; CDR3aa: CAISERGQGFLSGNTIYF
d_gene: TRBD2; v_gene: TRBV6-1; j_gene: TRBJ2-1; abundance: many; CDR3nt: TGTGCCAGCAGTGAGGGAATTGGGACTAGCGGGAGTCGGGAGCAGTTCTTC; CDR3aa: CASSEGIGTSGSREQFF
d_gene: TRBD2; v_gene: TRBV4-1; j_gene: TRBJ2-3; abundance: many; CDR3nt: TGCGCCAGCAGCCAAGGACTAGCGGGAGTCAGAGATACGCAGTATTTT; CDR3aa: CASSQGLAGVRDTQYF
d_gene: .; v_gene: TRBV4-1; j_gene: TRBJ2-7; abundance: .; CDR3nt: TGCGCCAGCAGCCAAGATCGAGGAACCTCCTACGAGCAGTACTTC; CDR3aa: CASSQDRGTSYEQYF
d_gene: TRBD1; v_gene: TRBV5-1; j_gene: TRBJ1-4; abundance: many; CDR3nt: TGCGCCAGCAGTTTGTTTTTAGGGGGCGACGAAAAACTGTTTTTT; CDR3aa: CASSLFLGGDEKLFF
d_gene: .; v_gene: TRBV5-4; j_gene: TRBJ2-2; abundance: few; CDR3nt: TGTGCCAGCAGCCCCTTCAGGAACACCGGGGAGCTGTTTTTT; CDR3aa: CASSPFRNTGELFF
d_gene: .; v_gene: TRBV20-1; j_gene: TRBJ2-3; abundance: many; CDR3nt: TGCAGTGCTAGACACCAGGAGAGCACAGATACGCAGTATTTT; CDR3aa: CSARHQESTDTQYF
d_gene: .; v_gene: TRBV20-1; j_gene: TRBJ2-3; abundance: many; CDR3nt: TGCAGTGCTAGCAAAGGAGACGCAGATACGCAGTATTTT; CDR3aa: CSASKGDADTQYF
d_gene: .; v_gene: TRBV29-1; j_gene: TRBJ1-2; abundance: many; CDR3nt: TGCAGCGTTGATCAAAGTGAGGCGGTCTATGGCTACACCTTC; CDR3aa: CSVDQSEAVYGYTF
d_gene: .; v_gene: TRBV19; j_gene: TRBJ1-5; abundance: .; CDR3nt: TGTGCCAGTAGTATAGGGGGGGTAGGCAATCAGCCCCAGCATTTT; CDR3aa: CASSIGGVGNQPQHF
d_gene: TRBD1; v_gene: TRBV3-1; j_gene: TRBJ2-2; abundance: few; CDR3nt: TGTGCCAGCAGCCAAGTTCCGGGACAGACACCGCTACCGAACACCGGGGAGCTGTTTTTT; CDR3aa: CASSQVPGQTPLPNTGELFF
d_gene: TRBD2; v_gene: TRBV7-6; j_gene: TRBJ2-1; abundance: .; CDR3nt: TGTGCCAGCAGCTTAGGACCAGCGGGATTCGATGAGCAGTTCTTC; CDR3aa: CASSLGPAGFDEQFF
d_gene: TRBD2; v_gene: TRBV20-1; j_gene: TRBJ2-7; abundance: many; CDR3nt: TGCAGTGCTAGAGATACTAGCGGGAGTGGGTCCTACGAGCAGTACTTC; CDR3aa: CSARDTSGSGSYEQYF
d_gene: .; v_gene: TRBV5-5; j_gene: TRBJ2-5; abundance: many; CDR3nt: TGTGCCAGCAATAAGGGGGGTCTGGAAGAGACCCAGTACTTC; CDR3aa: CASNKGGLEETQYF
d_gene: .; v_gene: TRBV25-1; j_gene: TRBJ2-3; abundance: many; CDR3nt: TGTGCCAGCAGTGACCGCAGCGGTACAGATACGCAGTATTTT; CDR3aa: CASSDRSGTDTQYF
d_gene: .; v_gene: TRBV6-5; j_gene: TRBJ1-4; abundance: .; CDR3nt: TGTGCCAGCAGTTACTCGAATCCCTCGTATGAAAAACTGTTTTTT; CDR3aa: CASSYSNPSYEKLFF
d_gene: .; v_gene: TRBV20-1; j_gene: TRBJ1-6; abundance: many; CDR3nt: TGCAGTGCTAGAGCCCGGGGCCCCACAGGGTATTCACCCCTCCACTTT; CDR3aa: CSARARGPTGYSPLHF
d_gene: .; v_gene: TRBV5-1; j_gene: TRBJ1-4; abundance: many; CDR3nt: TGCGCCAGCAGCTTGGAGGGAACTGCAACTAATGAAAAACTGTTTTTT; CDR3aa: CASSLEGTATNEKLFF
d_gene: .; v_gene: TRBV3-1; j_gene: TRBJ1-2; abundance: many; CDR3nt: TGTGCCAGCAGCCAAGACCCCGCCTATGGCTACACCTTC; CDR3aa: CASSQDPAYGYTF
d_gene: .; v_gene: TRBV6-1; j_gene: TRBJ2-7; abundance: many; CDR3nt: TGTGCCAGCAGTGGTACCACTAGCTACGAGCAGTACTTC; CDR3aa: CASSGTTSYEQYF
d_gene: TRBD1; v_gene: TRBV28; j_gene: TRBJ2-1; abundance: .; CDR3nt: TGTGCCAGTATAGCCGGGACAGGGTCCGTTAATGAGCAGTTCTTC; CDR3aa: CASIAGTGSVNEQFF
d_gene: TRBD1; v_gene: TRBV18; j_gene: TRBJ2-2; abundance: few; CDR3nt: TGTGCCAGCTCATCCGGACAGGGACGCACCGGGGAGCTGTTTTTT; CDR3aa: CASSSGQGRTGELFF
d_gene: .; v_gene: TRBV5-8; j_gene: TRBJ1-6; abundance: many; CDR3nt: TGTGCCAGCAGCCTGTCTAGGACGGCTACTTTTTCACCCCTCCACTTT; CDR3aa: CASSLSRTATFSPLHF